This T cell receptor beta chain stems from a study of blood T cell repertoires in COVID-19. As for the study in general: There were acute and convalescent COVID-19 samples, and they came from the United States, Italy and Spain. From T cells, B-cell-depleted T cells, or PBMCs came the material, which was cDNA or gDNA.

V lost 0 bases and J 0 bases, leaving 6 bases between the germline ends. CDR1 is MNHEY, CDR2 SVGAGI, per germline. The CDR3 is 14 amino acids. Original analysis: Amplification with reference gene primers provided the estimates of nucleated cell counts. Produced via immunoSEQ multiplex PCR; TCRdb's table is partial and in-frame only. Clone size and V and J calls were adopted from that table, with D and trimming inferred from the DNA. The sample holds under 150,000 clones; about 88% are singletons and the top ten take roughly 15%. The TCR was taken from a woman at least 80 years old with acute or convalescent COVID-19. V gene TRBV6-5 combines with J gene TRBJ2-7; D remains ambiguous. Specimen: peripheral blood. The CDR3 DNA sequence: TGTGCCAGCAGTTACTCCCGCGTCTCCTACGAGCAGTACTTC. It codes for CASSYSRVSYEQYF.